This T cell receptor beta chain was recovered during a study of early T cells in non-severe SARS-CoV-2 infection (dated by TCRdb to 2020 to 2022). About the investigation overall: TCR sequencing used bulk RNA from unsorted whole blood, so alpha and beta chains could not be paired.

The study was a case-control design nested within a healthcare worker cohort in London, UK, with weekly nasopharyngeal swab PCR tests and blood sampling. Healthcare workers were recruited during the week of the UK lockdown, between 23 and 31 March 2020, and followed weekly for up to 16 weeks. Broader findings and caveats from the paper: Matching against VDJdb was skewed toward anti-spike CD8 responses, likely underestimated virus-specific expansions, and missed private and CD4 specificities.

The library was built by means of 5' RACE. Reads for this sample came from a NextSeq 500. In the TCR library protocol, unique molecular identifiers were attached to individual cDNA molecules to correct for PCR bias and sequencing error. TCR alpha and beta chains were both sequenced, and the abundances of alpha and beta sequences in each sample were closely correlated with each other. On the authors' methods: Decombinator V4 was used to annotate TCR sequences for V gene, J gene and CDR3. TCRs were defined as expanded if a significant change between any two time points was detected under a Poisson model with p below 0.0001. TCR abundances were normalised to the total number of TCRs sequenced in each sample and reported as counts per million. MAIT TCRs were defined by TRAV1-2 paired with TRAJ12, TRAJ20 or TRAJ33, and iNKT TCRs by TRAV10 paired with TRAJ18. A search of VDJdb, accessed on 1 November 2021, was run for TCRs annotated to CMV, EBV and SARS-CoV-2, with TCRs annotated for multiple antigens excluded. TCRdb trimmed the raw reads at Q25, called clones with MiXCR and kept productive beta chains. Identical CDR3 proteins give one entry, which carries the most common genes and DNA. The V and J calls come from TCRdb's annotation, not from the publication. Here the sample has approximately 60,000 distinct CDR3 sequences; about 12% occur a single time. The top ten hold around 1.4% of the sample.

This clonotype has ten or more counts. No cognate antigen has been identified for it. No qualities accompany the bases; no much larger clone lies one base away. Based on the germline V gene, the CDR1 and CDR2 sequences are KGHSH and LQKENI. The CDR3 covers 14 residues, taking in both the cysteine and the phenylalanine. This entry keeps only the CDR3 DNA: 42 bases, framed from base 1. At the junction V is shortened by 3 bases and J by 4 bases; bases outside the gene matches: 2. The sequence links TRBV18 to TRBJ2-3, with TRBD1 identical over 9 junction bases. The sequenced sample consisted of whole blood. This TCR was recovered from an adult who was a healthcare worker with PCR-confirmed SARS-CoV-2 infection or an uninfected control (not recorded which). The CDR3 protein: CASSPGQGADTQYF. The DNA reads as follows: TGTGCCAGCTCACCGGGACAGGGAGCAGATACGCAGTATTTT.